This T cell receptor (beta chain) was captured in a study of cytomegalovirus exposure and HLA in healthy donors. In the study overall: In a later analysis, it was reported that the approximately 120 validation repertoires had been produced on the same platform as the roughly 700 repertoires belonging to the first cohort. Study outcomes and limitations: Most TCR sequences were uncommon, yet certain public TCRs appeared in many donors. Investigators reported 164 TCR beta chains as tied to cytomegalovirus.

Profiled with immunoSEQ multiplex PCR; TCRdb holds only in-frame clones, not every one. Of some 170,000 clones listed, 85% were seen once; the top ten hold about 2.3%. Comment on this clone: Its antigen is not known.

The CDR3 length is 15 residues. Looked up from germline, CDR1 is SGHTA and CDR2 is FQGNSA. Between the trimmed V and J ends, which lost 1 base and 5 bases, there was a span of 13 bases. The chain combines TRBV7-2 with TRBJ2-3, with a possible D match to TRBD2 (7 bases). This receptor was identified in a man younger than 45 in good health and CMV-seropositive. Sequencing input: PBMCs. The CDR3 DNA reads as TGTGCCAGCAGCTTAGTAGGGGGGGCCCGAGATACGCAGTATTTT. Residues: CASSLVGGARDTQYF.